A single sample gave rise to the 5 T cell receptor beta chains below, sequenced in a study of blood T cell repertoires in COVID-19. Some clones are missing from TCRdb's copy, which holds only in-frame ones; the method was immunoSEQ multiplex PCR. This sample has around 100,000 clones, with around four fifths found just once. Specimen: peripheral blood. These receptors originate from a human donor in a cohort sampled during active COVID-19.

The chain recombines TRBV2 with TRBJ2-7, with 8 bases matching TRBD1. V lost 6 bases, J lost 1 base, and 8 bases stayed unmatched. The CDR3 length is 15 residues. CDR1 is SNHLY, CDR2 FYNNEI, per germline. The chain's CDR3 is CASRVGQGGSYEQYF. In nucleotides, the CDR3 is TGTGCCAGCAGGGTCGGACAGGGTGGGTCCTACGAGCAGTACTTC.

The chain carries TRBV28 and TRBJ2-7, with 8 bases that match TRBD1. V lost 5 bases, J lost 1 base, and 4 bases stayed unmatched. The germline CDR1 and CDR2 sequences are MDHEN and SYDVKM. The CDR3 has 14 amino acids. CDR3 nucleotide sequence: TGTGCCAGCAGTGGGACAGGCCTGTCCTACGAGCAGTACTTC. Protein sequence: CASSGTGLSYEQYF.

This clone came up once. The chain has TRBV3-1 (or the pseudogene TRBV3-2) and TRBJ2-7; 9 bases match TRBD1. V lost 3 bases and J lost 1; bases outside the gene matches: 1. The CDR3 is 14 amino acids. Per the germline V gene, CDR1 is LGHDT and CDR2 is YNNKEL (reference sequence). CDR3 amino acids: CASSHGQGSYEQYF. CDR3 bases: TGTGCCAGCAGCCATGGACAGGGGTCCTACGAGCAGTACTTC.

The chain employs TRBV12-3 or TRBV12-4 and TRBJ1-2; D not certain. The CDR3 extends over 12 amino acids. The V end was cut by 3 bases, the J end by 4 bases, with 6 bases between. This CDR3 reads CASSFISYGYTF. In DNA, the CDR3 is TGTGCCAGCAGTTTTATCAGCTATGGCTACACCTTC.

V and J are TRBV7-2 and TRBJ1-6; 8 bases agree with TRBD1. V lost 6 bases and J lost 7; bases outside the gene matches: 8. This CDR3 contains 15 residues. Germline V lookup: CDR1 SGHTA, CDR2 FQGNSA. CDR3 sequence reads: CASRGGQGWNSPLHF. CDR3 DNA sequence: TGTGCCAGCAGGGGTGGACAGGGTTGGAATTCACCCCTCCACTTT. Full variable domain (remainder filled in from reference TRBV7-2 and TRBJ1-6): GAGVSQSPSNKVTEKGKDVELRCDPISGHTALYWYRQSLGQGLEFLIYFQGNSAPDKSGLPSDRFSAERTGGSVSTLTIQRTQQEDSAVYLCASRGGQGWNSPLHFGNGTRLTVT.